Listed below are T cell receptor beta chains from one sample, sequenced in a study of OX40 agonist ivuxolimab in advanced cancers. Only in-frame clones appear in the TCRdb table, and some are missing; sequencing was by immunoSEQ multiplex PCR. In the table there are about 79,000 clones, more than 80% of which are singletons. The sample consisted of CD4+ or CD8+ T cells sorted from blood, taken in a trial of the OX40 agonist ivuxolimab. Receptor source: an adult with an advanced solid tumor such as melanoma, head and neck, liver or kidney cancer. Each CDR3 is given with its conserved first and last residue. The D gene is left open where the match is weak. Size values are once, few and many counts, or a class for expanded clones, and some rows have none.

TRBD2	NA	TRBV7-3	TRBJ2-3	TGTGCCAGCAGCTGGGGAGGGGTTGCAGATACGCAGTATTTT	CASSWGGVADTQYF
TRBD2	NA	TRBV7-3	TRBJ2-5	TGTGCCAGCAGCTTAAAGGGAGGGCTCGAGACCCAGTACTTC	CASSLKGGLETQYF
NA	few	TRBV9	TRBJ1-2	TGTGCCAGCAGTAGGGAAGGGGGTAACTATGGCTACACCTTC	CASSREGGNYGYTF
TRBD2	NA	TRBV27	TRBJ2-3	TGTGCCAGCAGAAGACCGGGACTAGCGGGGGGGAGGGGCACAGATACGCAGTATTTT	CASRRPGLAGGRGTDTQYF
NA	NA	TRBV10-3	TRBJ2-3	TGTGCCATCAAGGGATCGTTCCCCACAGATACGCAGTATTTT	CAIKGSFPTDTQYF
TRBD1	NA	TRBV2	TRBJ1-1	TGTGCCAGCTCCAGATCACAGGGGGGAACTGAAGCTTTCTTT	CASSRSQGGTEAFF
NA	NA	TRBV4-1	TRBJ1-6	TGCGCCAGCAGCAGCAGGGAGGGAAATTCGCCCCTCCACTTT	CASSSREGNSPLHF
TRBD2	once	TRBV5-4	TRBJ2-3	TGTGCCAGCAGCAAGGCGGCTAGCGGGCATACCACAAATACGCAGTATTTT	CASSKAASGHTTNTQYF
TRBD1	NA	TRBV5-4	TRBJ2-1	TGTGCCAGCAGCTCCCGGTTAAGGACAGGGGAGAATGAGCAGTTCTTC	CASSSRLRTGENEQFF
TRBD2	NA	TRBV15	TRBJ2-1	TGTGCCACCAGCAGAGCCTTCGGGACTAGCGGTTACAATGAGCAGTTCTTC	CATSRAFGTSGYNEQFF
NA	NA	TRBV9	TRBJ1-2	TGTGCCAGCAGCGTCGGCGGTGGCACAGGGAATGATGGCTACACCTTC	CASSVGGGTGNDGYTF
NA	NA	TRBV28	TRBJ2-7	TGTGCCAGCGAACCTTCGTTGGGACCGGACTCCTACGAGCAGTACTTC	CASEPSLGPDSYEQYF
TRBD1	NA	TRBV7-2	TRBJ2-3	TGTGCCAGCAGCGCCACAGGGGGAGCTGATACGCAGTATTTT	CASSATGGADTQYF
TRBD1	NA	TRBV30	TRBJ1-3	TGTGCCTGGAAGCAAACAGGGGCCTTGAACACCATATATTTT	CAWKQTGALNTIYF
TRBD1	NA	TRBV2	TRBJ1-4	TGTGCCAGCAGTGAATTCGTGGGACAGGGTAATGAAAAACTGTTTTTT	CASSEFVGQGNEKLFF
NA	NA	TRBV7-2	TRBJ1-5	TGTGCCAGCAGCTTAGGGGGGATGGGCAATCAGCCCCAGCATTTT	CASSLGGMGNQPQHF
TRBD1	NA	TRBV2	TRBJ1-5	TGTGCCAGCAGGGGGACAGGGATTAGCAATCAGCCCCAGCATTTT	CASRGTGISNQPQHF
NA	NA	TRBV30	TRBJ2-2	TGTGCCTTCAGGAGAAACCTTAGGCCCGGGGAGCTGTTTTTT	CAFRRNLRPGELFF
NA	NA	TRBV23-1	TRBJ1-4	TGCGCCAGCAGTCAATCGTGTGAAAAACTGTTTTTT	CASSQSCEKLFF
NA	NA	TRBV4-1	TRBJ2-3	TGCGCCAGCAGCCAAGGTAGCCTCACAGATACGCAGTATTTT	CASSQGSLTDTQYF
TRBD2	NA	TRBV30	TRBJ2-2	TGTGCCTGGGCACGGGGGGCGGGAGGGCCTGTCGGGGAGCTGTTTTTT	CAWARGAGGPVGELFF
TRBD1	NA	TRBV11-2	TRBJ1-2	TGTGCCAGCAGCTTAATGACAGGGGGCGCGGGCTATGGCTACACCTTC	CASSLMTGGAGYGYTF
NA	NA	TRBV7-9	TRBJ2-3	TGTGCCAGCAGCCCCCGCGGGGCCGGAGATACGCAGTATTTT	CASSPRGAGDTQYF
TRBD1	NA	TRBV30	TRBJ2-3	TGTGCCTGGAGTCTCCGGGACAGGCTAAGACGGCCGTATTTT	CAWSLRDRLRRPYF
NA	NA	TRBV28	TRBJ1-2	TGTGCCAGCAGTTTAACGGGGGACGGAGGCTACACCTTC	CASSLTGDGGYTF
NA	NA	TRBV7-2	TRBJ1-1	TGTGCCAGCAGATCGCGGGGCCTAGGGACTGAAGCTTTCTTT	CASRSRGLGTEAFF